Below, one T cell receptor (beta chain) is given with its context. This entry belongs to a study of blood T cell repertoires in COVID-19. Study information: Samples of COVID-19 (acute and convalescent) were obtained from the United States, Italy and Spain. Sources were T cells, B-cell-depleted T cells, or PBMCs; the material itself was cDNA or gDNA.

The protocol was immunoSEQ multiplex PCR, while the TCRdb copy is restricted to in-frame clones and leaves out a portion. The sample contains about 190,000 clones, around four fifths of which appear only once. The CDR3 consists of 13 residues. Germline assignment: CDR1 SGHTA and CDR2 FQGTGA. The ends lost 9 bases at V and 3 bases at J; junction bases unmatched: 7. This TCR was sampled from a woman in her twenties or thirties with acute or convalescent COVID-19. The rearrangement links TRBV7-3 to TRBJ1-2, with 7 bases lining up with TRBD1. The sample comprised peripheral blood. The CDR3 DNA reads TGTGCCAGTTCTCAGGGGGGTGACTATGGCTACACCTTC. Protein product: CASSQGGDYGYTF.